These 14 T cell receptor beta chains were all obtained from the same sample, sequenced in a study of siplizumab effects on memory and regulatory T cells. This table comes from immunoSEQ multiplex PCR, and its TCRdb copy is limited to in-frame clones, with some not included. This table holds tens of thousands of clones, over 65% found once. Input material: memory CD4+ T cells sorted from blood. The source is a human donor in good health.

The rearrangement links TRBV28 to TRBJ1-2, with D hard to call. Germline V gives CDR1 MDHEN, CDR2 SYDVKM. Trimming took off 4 bases at V and 6 bases at J, with 15 bases between the two ends. The CDR3 runs to 14 residues. The CDR3 region has the DNA TGTGCCAGCAGTTCCCCGACCCTACCCAATGGCTACACCTTC. Its protein is CASSSPTLPNGYTF.

This clone turned up a few times. V gene TRBV7-3 combines with J gene TRBJ1-5, with 8 bases aligning to TRBD1. The V gene end was trimmed by 4 bases and the J gene end by 6 bases; junction bases not matched to a gene: 2. The CDR3 totals 13 residues. Germline V gene data show CDR1 as SGHTA and CDR2 as FQGTGA. The CDR3 DNA reads TGTGCCAGCAGCTACGACAGGGGTCAGCCCCAGCATTTT. Translating it yields CASSYDRGQPQHF.

This clone was seen more than once but under ten times. The genes are TRBV6-1 and TRBJ2-2; possible D gene TRBD1, 7 bases. Germline CDR1 is MNHNS and CDR2 is SASEGT. The ends were cut back, 6 bases at V and 7 bases at J, with 18 bases in the middle. The CDR3 consists of 15 residues. CDR3 residues: CASRLTGTVGGELFF. CDR3 sequence (DNA): TGTGCCAGCAGGTTGACAGGGACTGTAGGCGGGGAGCTGTTTTTT.

This chain links TRBV7-2 with TRBJ2-7; a possible D gene is TRBD2 (5 bases). The germline CDR1 and CDR2 sequences are SGHTA and FQGNSA. V was clipped by 0 bases and J by 12 bases, with 15 bases between them. This CDR3 region has 13 residues. CDR3 nucleotide sequence: TGTGCCAGCAGCTTAGCGGGTCGGGATCCTCTGTACTTC. Its translation is CASSLAGRDPLYF. The variable domain in full, completed from reference TRBV7-2 and TRBJ2-7, reads GAGVSQSPSNKVTEKGKDVELRCDPISGHTALYWYRQSLGQGLEFLIYFQGNSAPDKSGLPSDRFSAERTGGSVSTLTIQRTQQEDSAVYLCASSLAGRDPLYFGPGTRLTVT.

This clone appeared once. An end of the junction does not agree with germline; a read error may underlie this. This chain joins TRBV7-2 and TRBJ2-7, with 8 bases matching TRBD2. The CDR3 loop spans 15 amino acids. Germline-derived CDR1 and CDR2 are SGHTA and FQGNSA. CDR3 sequence: CASTLTRGGSNEQYF. The DNA of the CDR3 is TGTGCCAGCACCCTGACACGGGGGGGCTCCAACGAGCAGTACTTC.

This clone was seen just once. This CDR3 is CASSSGPEGTGANVLTF. The CDR3 DNA follows: TGCGCCAGCAGCTCTGGGCCAGAAGGAACTGGGGCCAACGTCCTGACTTTC. The genes are TRBV5-1 and TRBJ2-6; D unclear. Germline CDR1 and CDR2: SGHRS and YFSETQ. With 3 bases removed from V and 2 bases from J, the gap between germline ends came to 15 bases. The CDR3 length is 17 residues. The variable domain in full, completed from reference TRBV5-1 and TRBJ2-6, reads KAGVTQTPRYLIKTRGQQVTLSCSPISGHRSVSWYQQTPGQGLQFLFEYFSETQRNKGNFPGRFSGRQFSNSRSEMNVSTLELGDSALYLCASSSGPEGTGANVLTFGAGSRLTVL.

This clone was detected a few times. The chain uses TRBV4-1 and TRBJ1-2; no clear D. The V end was cut by 0 bases, the J end by 5 bases, with 31 bases between. In germline, CDR1 is MGHRA, CDR2 YSYEKL. The CDR3 totals 21 residues. Here the CDR3 DNA reads TGCGCCAGCAGCCAAGAAACCTTAAAAACCGCGGGCCCCATGGTGGGGTATGGCTACACCTTC. It specifies CASSQETLKTAGPMVGYGYTF.

The V and J genes are TRBV6-1 and TRBJ2-1; TRBD2 aligns across 11 bases. CDR1 and CDR2 from the germline V gene are MNHNS and SASEGT. After removal of 6 bases from V and 10 bases from J, the junction contained 8 bases not matched to a gene. This CDR3 spans 14 amino acids. CDR3 region: CASSLAGGREEQFF. DNA of the CDR3: TGTGCCAGCAGCCTAGCGGGAGGACGCGAGGAGCAGTTCTTC.

The rearrangement links TRBV25-1 to TRBJ2-5, with D uncertain. CDR3 length: 13 amino acids. From germline, CDR1 is MGHDK and CDR2 SYGVNS. Between the trimmed V and J ends, which lost 2 bases and 5 bases, there was a span of 9 bases. DNA of the CDR3: TGTGCCAGCAGTGAAAGTCCACGGGAGACCCAGTACTTC. Protein: CASSESPRETQYF.

The chain couples TRBV5-4 to TRBJ2-5; TRBD2 matches at 9 bases. The CDR3 is 16 amino acids. Germline V gene data show CDR1 as SGHNT and CDR2 as YYREEE (reference sequence). V shed 4 bases, J shed 2 bases, and the junction held 9 bases outside the gene matches. CDR3 loop: CASSAVGGRGQETQYF. CDR3 bases: TGTGCCAGCAGCGCGGTTGGCGGGAGGGGACAAGAGACCCAGTACTTC.

V and J are TRBV5-1 and TRBJ1-1; the D is unclear. V was shortened by 2 bases and J by 3 bases, with 11 bases between the two germline ends. CDR1 is SGHRS, CDR2 YFSETQ, per germline. The CDR3 loop spans 14 amino acids. CDR3 sequence: CASSLGRMDTEAFF. The CDR3 DNA follows: TGCGCCAGCAGCTTAGGACGTATGGACACTGAAGCTTTCTTT.

The V and J genes are TRBV6-6 and TRBJ1-3; a weak D match, TRBD1 (6 bases). The CDR3 is made up of 13 amino acids. Germline values: CDR1 MNHNY, CDR2 SVGAGI (reference sequence). The V gene lost 11 bases and the J gene lost 0 bases, with 11 bases spanning the gap. The CDR3 nucleotides are TGTGCCGGACAGCTGACCTCTGGAAACACCATATATTTT. This gives the protein CAGQLTSGNTIYF.

This chain connects TRBV19 to TRBJ1-5, with TRBD1 matching over 8 bases. CDR1 LNHDA and CDR2 SQIVND come from the germline V gene (reference sequence). V gave up 3 bases and J gave up 7 bases; unmatched junction bases: 5. The CDR3 loop spans 14 amino acids. CDR3 protein: CASSIRTGWQPQHF. In DNA form, the CDR3 reads TGTGCCAGTAGTATCAGGACAGGGTGGCAGCCCCAGCATTTT. Complete variable domain (other parts from reference TRBV19 and TRBJ1-5): DGGITQSPKYLFRKEGQNVTLSCEQNLNHDAMYWYRQDPGQGLRLIYYSQIVNDFQKGDIAEGYSVSREKKESFPLTVTSAQKNPTAFYLCASSIRTGWQPQHFGDGTRLSIL.

The chain uses TRBV11-3 and TRBJ2-3, with TRBD2 as a possible D gene (6 bases). Trimming took 5 bases from V and 6 from J, leaving 21 bases between them. CDR1 is SGHNT and CDR2 is YENEEA in the germline V gene. This CDR3 is built from 16 residues. The CDR3 DNA reads as TGTGCCAGCAGCCCTAGCCCCACGGGAGAGGGCGATACGCAGTATTTT. Residues: CASSPSPTGEGDTQYF.